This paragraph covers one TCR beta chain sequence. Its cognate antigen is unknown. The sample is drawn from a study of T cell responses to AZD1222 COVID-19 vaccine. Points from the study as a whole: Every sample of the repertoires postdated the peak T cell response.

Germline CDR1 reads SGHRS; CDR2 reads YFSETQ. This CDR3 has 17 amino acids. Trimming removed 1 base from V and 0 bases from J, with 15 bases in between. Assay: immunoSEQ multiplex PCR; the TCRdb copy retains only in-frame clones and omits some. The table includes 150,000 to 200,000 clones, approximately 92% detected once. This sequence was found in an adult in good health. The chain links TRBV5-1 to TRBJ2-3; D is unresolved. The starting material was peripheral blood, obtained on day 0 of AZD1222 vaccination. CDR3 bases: TGCGCCAGCAGCTTGTACCAGACCGACTCTAGCACAGATACGCAGTATTTT. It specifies CASSLYQTDSSTDTQYF.